The 7 T cell receptor beta chains below all came from one sample that was sequenced in a study of T cell changes during pregnancy in multiple sclerosis. Repertoires were generated with immunoSEQ multiplex PCR, while TCRdb's copy carries only in-frame clones and drops some. The sample carries approximately 30,000 clones, 90% recorded once. The material sequenced was CD8+ T cells from peripheral blood mononuclear cells, taken before pregnancy. The receptors here all came from a female donor with multiple sclerosis, enrolled in a pregnancy study.

The genes are TRBV5-4 and TRBJ2-1; TRBD1 agrees at 9 bases. CDR1 and CDR2 from the germline V gene are SGHNT and YYREEE (reference sequence). This CDR3 has 16 amino acids. Trimming cost V 5 bases and J 7 bases; bases outside gene matches: 13. CDR3 residues: CASSPPTGGSYNEQFF. The CDR3 DNA reads as TGTGCCAGCAGTCCTCCGACAGGGGGGTCTTATAATGAGCAGTTCTTC.

The chain employs TRBV4-1 and TRBJ1-4, with D perhaps TRBD1 (6 bases). CDR1 is MGHRA and CDR2 is YSYEKL in the germline V gene. The V end was cut by 1 base, the J end by 6 bases, with 12 bases between. CDR3 size: 15 residues. CDR3 sequence reads: CASSQAGRGDEKLFF. The DNA of the CDR3 is TGCGCCAGCAGCCAAGCGGGGAGGGGGGATGAAAAACTGTTTTTT.

The rearrangement joins TRBV29-1 to TRBJ1-2, with 8 bases aligning to TRBD1. CDR3 length equals 14 residues. In germline, CDR1 is SQVTM, CDR2 ANQGSEA. Germline trimming cut 7 bases from V and 0 bases from J; bases unmatched to any gene: 7. The chain's CDR3 is CSATGGIANYGYTF. DNA for the CDR3: TGCAGCGCAACAGGGGGTATAGCTAACTATGGCTACACCTTC.

The CDR3 reads CASSIFSEAFF. The CDR3 DNA reads TGTGCCAGTAGTATTTTCAGTGAAGCTTTCTTT. The chain carries TRBV19 and TRBJ1-1; D is uncertain. There are 11 residues in the CDR3. Germline lookup yields CDR1 LNHDA and CDR2 SQIVND (reference sequence). Between the trimmed V and J ends, which lost 3 bases and 7 bases, there was a span of 6 bases.

The CDR3 is CASRTNTGLNEKLFF. The CDR3 bases are TGTGCCAGCAGGACCAATACAGGGCTCAATGAAAAACTGTTTTTT. The rearrangement uses TRBV6-5 and TRBJ1-4, with D tentatively TRBD1 (6 bases). Trimming shortened V by 6 bases and J by 5 bases, and 16 bases separated the two germline ends. Germline CDR1 reads MNHEY; CDR2 reads SVGAGI. The CDR3 runs to 15 residues.

V and J are TRBV9 and TRBJ2-7, with D possibly matching TRBD2 (5 bases). Germline CDR1 SGDLS, CDR2 YYNGEE. The CDR3 consists of 13 residues. Trimming removed 0 bases at V and 4 bases at J, with 8 bases between. The CDR3 DNA reads as TGTGCCAGCAGCGTAGCGGGGAGTTACGAGCAGTACTTC. It is translated as CASSVAGSYEQYF.

The J gene is TRBJ1-1, the V gene TRBV6-4; possibly TRBD1 for D (5 bases). The ends were cut back, 2 bases at V and 4 bases at J, with 8 bases in the middle. The length of the CDR3 is 13 residues. Germline CDR1 reads MRHNA; CDR2 reads SNTAGT. The CDR3 protein is CASSDPGLTEAFF. CDR3 in DNA: TGTGCCAGCAGTGACCCGGGACTCACTGAAGCTTTCTTT.